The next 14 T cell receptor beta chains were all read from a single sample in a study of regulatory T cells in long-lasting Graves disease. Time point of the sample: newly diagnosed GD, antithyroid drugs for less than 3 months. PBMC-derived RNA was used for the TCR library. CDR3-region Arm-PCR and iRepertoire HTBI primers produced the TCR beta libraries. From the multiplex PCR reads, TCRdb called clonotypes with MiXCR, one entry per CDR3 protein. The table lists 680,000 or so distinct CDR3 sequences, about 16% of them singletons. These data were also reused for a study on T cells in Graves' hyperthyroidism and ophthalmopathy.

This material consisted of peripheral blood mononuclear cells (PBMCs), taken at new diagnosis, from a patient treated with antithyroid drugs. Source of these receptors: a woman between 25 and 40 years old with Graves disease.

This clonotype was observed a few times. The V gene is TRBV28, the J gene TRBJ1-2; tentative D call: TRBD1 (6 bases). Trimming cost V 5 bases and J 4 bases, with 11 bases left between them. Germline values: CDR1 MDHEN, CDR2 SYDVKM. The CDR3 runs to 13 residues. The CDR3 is CASSTDSSYGYTF. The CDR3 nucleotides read TGTGCCAGCAGTACGGACAGTAGCTATGGCTACACCTTC.

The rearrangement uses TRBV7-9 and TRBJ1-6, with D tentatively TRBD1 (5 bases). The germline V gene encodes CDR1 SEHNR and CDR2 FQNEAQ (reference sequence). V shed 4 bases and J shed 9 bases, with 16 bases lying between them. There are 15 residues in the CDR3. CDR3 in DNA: TGTGCCAGCAGCTCCCCGACAGCTTCGGGTTCACCCCTCCACTTT. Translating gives CASSSPTASGSPLHF.

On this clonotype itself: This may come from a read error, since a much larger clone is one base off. CDR3 nucleotides: TGCAGCGTTGAAGATCCAGCGGGAGGTGTATCGGGTGAGCAGCTCTTC. It is translated as CSVEDPAGGVSGEQLF. The V gene is TRBV29-1, the J gene TRBJ2-1, with 9 nucleotides matching TRBD2. The CDR3 runs 16 residues. Germline V gives CDR1 SQVTM, CDR2 ANQGSEA.

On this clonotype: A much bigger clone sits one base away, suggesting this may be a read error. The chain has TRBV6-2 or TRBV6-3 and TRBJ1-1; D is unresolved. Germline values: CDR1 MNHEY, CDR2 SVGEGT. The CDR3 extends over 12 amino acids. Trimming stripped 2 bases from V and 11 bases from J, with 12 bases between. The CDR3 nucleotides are TGTGCCAGCAGTTACGGGTCCCGCCGGGCTTTCTTT. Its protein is CASSYGSRRAFF.

The CDR3 loop is CASTQFPRGYGTDTQYF. The CDR3 DNA follows: TGTGCCAGCACCCAATTCCCGAGGGGTTACGGCACAGATACGCAGTATTTT. The rearrangement links TRBV12-3 or TRBV12-4 to TRBJ2-3, with D tentatively TRBD1 or TRBD2 (5 bases each). The CDR3 is 17 residues long. Trimming removed 7 bases at V and 1 base at J, with 21 bases between.

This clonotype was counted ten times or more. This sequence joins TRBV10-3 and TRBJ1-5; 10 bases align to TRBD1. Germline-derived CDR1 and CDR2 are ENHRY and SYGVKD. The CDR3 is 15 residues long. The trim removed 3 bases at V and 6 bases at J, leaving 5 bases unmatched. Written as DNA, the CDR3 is TGTGCCATCAGTGACACGGGACAGGGGAGTCAGCCCCAGCATTTT. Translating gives CAISDTGQGSQPQHF.

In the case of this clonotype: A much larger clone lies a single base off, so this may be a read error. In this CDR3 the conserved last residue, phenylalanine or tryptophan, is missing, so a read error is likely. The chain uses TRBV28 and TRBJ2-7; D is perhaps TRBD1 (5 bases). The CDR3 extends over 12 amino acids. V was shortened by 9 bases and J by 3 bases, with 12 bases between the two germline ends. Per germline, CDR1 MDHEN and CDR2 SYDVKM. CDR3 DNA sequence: TGTGCCAGTCAGGGAAAAGTCTACGAGCAGTACCTC. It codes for CASQGKVYEQYL.

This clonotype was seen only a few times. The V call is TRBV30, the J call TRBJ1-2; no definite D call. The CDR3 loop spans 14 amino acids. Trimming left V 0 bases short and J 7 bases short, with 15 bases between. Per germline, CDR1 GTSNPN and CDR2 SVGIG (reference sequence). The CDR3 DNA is TGTGCCTGGAGTGTACTAAATCGGGGTGGTGGCTACACCTTC. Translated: CAWSVLNRGGGYTF.

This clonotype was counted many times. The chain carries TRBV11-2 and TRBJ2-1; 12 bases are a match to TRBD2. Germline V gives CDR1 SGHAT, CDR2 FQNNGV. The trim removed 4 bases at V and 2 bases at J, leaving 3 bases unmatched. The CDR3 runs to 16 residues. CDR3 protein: CASSSPSGRAYNEQFF. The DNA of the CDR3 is TGTGCCAGCAGCTCGCCTAGCGGGAGGGCCTACAATGAGCAGTTCTTC.

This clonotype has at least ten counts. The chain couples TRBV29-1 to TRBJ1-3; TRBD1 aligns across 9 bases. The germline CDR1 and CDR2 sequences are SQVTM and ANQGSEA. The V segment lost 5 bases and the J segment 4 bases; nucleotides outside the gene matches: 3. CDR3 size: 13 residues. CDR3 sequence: CSVWDRAGNTIYF. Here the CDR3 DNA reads TGCAGCGTTTGGGACAGGGCCGGAAACACCATATATTTT.

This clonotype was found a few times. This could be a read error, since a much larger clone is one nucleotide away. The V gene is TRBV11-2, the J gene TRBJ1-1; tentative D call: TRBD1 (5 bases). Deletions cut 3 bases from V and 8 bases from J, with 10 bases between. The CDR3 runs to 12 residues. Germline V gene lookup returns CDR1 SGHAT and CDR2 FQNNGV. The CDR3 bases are TGTGCCAGCAGCTTCGGCAGGGTCGAAGCTTTCTTT. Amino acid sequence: CASSFGRVEAFF.

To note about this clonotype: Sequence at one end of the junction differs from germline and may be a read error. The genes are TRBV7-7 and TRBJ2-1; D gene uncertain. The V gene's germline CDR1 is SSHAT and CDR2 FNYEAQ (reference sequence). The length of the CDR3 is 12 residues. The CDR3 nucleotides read TGTGCTAGCAGCCCTGGATTCGGTGAGCAGTTCTTC. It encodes CASSPGFGEQFF. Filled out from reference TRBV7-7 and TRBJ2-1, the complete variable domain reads GAGVSQSPRYKVTKRGQDVTLRCDPISSHATLYWYQQALGQGPEFLTYFNYEAQPDKSGLPSDRFSAERPEGSISTLTIQRTEQRDSAMYRCASSPGFGEQFFGPGTRLTVL.

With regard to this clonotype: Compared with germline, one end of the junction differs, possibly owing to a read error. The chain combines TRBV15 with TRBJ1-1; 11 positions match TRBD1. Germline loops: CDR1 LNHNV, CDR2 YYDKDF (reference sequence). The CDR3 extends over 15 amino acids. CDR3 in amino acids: CATSRGRDRGFGGLF. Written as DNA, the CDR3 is TGTGCCACCAGCAGAGGCAGGGACAGGGGGTTCGGCGGTCTCTTT.

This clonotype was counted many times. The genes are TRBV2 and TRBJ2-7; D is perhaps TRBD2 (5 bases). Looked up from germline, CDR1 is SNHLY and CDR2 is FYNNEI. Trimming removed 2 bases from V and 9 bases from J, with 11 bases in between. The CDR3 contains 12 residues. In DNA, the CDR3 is TGTGCCAGCAGTGAACCCGGGGTCGTGCAGTACTTC. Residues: CASSEPGVVQYF. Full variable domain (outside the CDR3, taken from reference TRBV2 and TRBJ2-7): EPEVTQTPSHQVTQMGQEVILRCVPISNHLYFYWYRQILGQKVEFLVSFYNNEISEKSEIFDDQFSVERPDGSNFTLKIRSTKLEDSAMYFCASSEPGVVQYFGPGTRLTVT.